The 32 T cell receptor beta chains given below trace back to one sample, sequenced in a study of OX40 agonist ivuxolimab in advanced cancers. The table came from immunoSEQ multiplex PCR; TCRdb's copy has only in-frame clones and leaves some out. Of 60,000 to 75,000 clones in the sample, approximately 94% were seen once. This specimen consisted of CD4+ or CD8+ T cells sorted from blood, obtained in a trial of the OX40 agonist ivuxolimab. The receptors stem from an adult with an advanced solid tumor such as melanoma, head and neck, liver or kidney cancer.

The rearrangement uses TRBV7-9 and TRBJ2-2, with D possibly being TRBD1 (6 bases). With 6 bases removed from V and 6 bases from J, the gap between germline ends came to 14 bases. The CDR3 is 14 residues long. CDR1 is SEHNR and CDR2 is FQNEAQ in the germline V gene (reference sequence). The CDR3 bases are TGTGCCAGCAGTAAGCAGGGGTCGGCCGGGGAGCTGTTTTTT. Encoded protein: CASSKQGSAGELFF.

This clone is a singleton in its sample. This chain uses TRBV27 with TRBJ2-2; D remains unclear. V lost 5 bases and J lost 1, with 5 bases in between. The CDR3 runs to 13 residues. Germline loops: CDR1 MNHEY, CDR2 SMNVEV (reference sequence). CDR3 in amino acids: CASSGGNTGELFF. The CDR3, as DNA: TGTGCCAGCAGTGGCGGGAACACCGGGGAGCTGTTTTTT.

The chain is built from TRBV12-5 and TRBJ2-5; no firm D call. The V gene's germline CDR1 is LGHNT and CDR2 FRNRAP. V was pared by 6 bases and J by 5 bases, with 16 bases between. CDR3 size: 14 residues. The CDR3 nucleotides read TGTGCTAGTGGCTCCTATATGGGCAGGGAGACCCAGTACTTC. Translating it yields CASGSYMGRETQYF.

The chain combines TRBV28 with TRBJ1-5, with D maybe TRBD1 (6 bases). V was trimmed by 3 bases and J by 6 bases, leaving 15 bases between them. The CDR3 is made up of 15 amino acids. Germline V gives CDR1 MDHEN, CDR2 SYDVKM. Here the CDR3 reads CASSFLRGISQPQHF. CDR3 sequence (DNA): TGTGCCAGCAGTTTCCTCAGGGGAATCAGTCAGCCCCAGCATTTT.

V gene TRBV6-6 combines with J gene TRBJ2-7; D may be TRBD2 (6 bases). CDR1 and CDR2 from the germline V gene are MNHNY and SVGAGI (reference sequence). This CDR3 is built from 14 residues. The V end lost 6 bases, the J end lost 6 bases, and 18 bases lay between the germline ends. This CDR3 reads CASSHRDSRGEQYF. The CDR3 DNA reads TGTGCCAGCAGCCACCGGGACTCCCGGGGCGAGCAGTACTTC.

The chain combines TRBV27 with TRBJ2-1; 12 bases match TRBD2. There are 15 residues in the CDR3. Trimming at V came to 2 bases and at J to 4 bases, leaving 0 bases not matched to a gene. Looked up from germline, CDR1 is MNHEY and CDR2 is SMNVEV (reference sequence). DNA for the CDR3: TGTGCCAGCAGTTTAGGGACTAGCGGGTACAATGAGCAGTTCTTC. Residues: CASSLGTSGYNEQFF.

With respect to this clone: The junction does not match germline at one end; this may be a read error. The V call is TRBV11-2, the J call TRBJ1-2; 8 nucleotides line up with TRBD1. Looked up from germline, CDR1 is SGHAT and CDR2 is FQNNGV. CDR3 length: 11 residues. The CDR3 spells CASSSGQGHYF. CDR3 sequence (DNA): TGTGCCAGCAGCTCCGGACAGGGCCATTACTTC.

This chain connects TRBV15 to TRBJ2-7, with TRBD2 identical over 7 bases. There are 13 residues in the CDR3. Germline V lookup: CDR1 LNHNV, CDR2 YYDKDF (reference sequence). V was pared by 5 bases and J by 1 base, with 2 bases of the junction left unmatched. Here the CDR3 reads CATSAGASYEQYF. DNA for the CDR3: TGTGCCACCAGCGCGGGAGCGTCCTACGAGCAGTACTTC.

The V gene is TRBV9, the J gene TRBJ1-1; 9 bases are a match to TRBD1. CDR3 size: 17 residues. Trimming cost V 1 base and J 5 bases; bases outside gene matches: 12. Germline-derived CDR1 and CDR2 are SGDLS and YYNGEE. The CDR3 spells CASSVYRDRVAETEAFF. As DNA, the CDR3 is TGTGCCAGCAGCGTATATCGGGACAGGGTGGCGGAAACTGAAGCTTTCTTT.

The CDR3 nucleotides are TGTGCCAGCAGTGAGAGAGGTTTCGGGGGAGAGACCCAGTACTTC. Translated, it gives CASSERGFGGETQYF. The chain has TRBV2 and TRBJ2-5; D possibly corresponds to TRBD2 (6 bases). Looked up from germline, CDR1 is SNHLY and CDR2 is FYNNEI. This CDR3 spans 15 amino acids. V shed 3 bases and J shed 4 bases, with 15 bases lying between them.

The V call is TRBV27, the J call TRBJ1-5; D not resolved. Germline V gives CDR1 MNHEY, CDR2 SMNVEV (reference sequence). V was clipped by 2 bases and J by 7 bases, with 12 bases between them. The CDR3 is 14 amino acids. This CDR3 is CASSLGVRSQPQHF. CDR3 sequence (DNA): TGTGCCAGCAGTTTAGGGGTAAGGAGCCAGCCCCAGCATTTT.

The J gene is TRBJ2-5, the V gene TRBV28; the match to TRBD2 covers 13 bases. The germline CDR1 and CDR2 sequences are MDHEN and SYDVKM. The V segment lost 10 bases and the J segment 4 bases; nucleotides outside the gene matches: 6. The CDR3 is made up of 14 amino acids. The CDR3 loop reads CATLGLAGIETQYF. The CDR3 DNA sequence: TGTGCCACCTTGGGACTAGCGGGAATAGAGACCCAGTACTTC. Full variable domain (missing parts from reference TRBV28 and TRBJ2-5): DVKVTQSSRYLVKRTGEKVFLECVQDMDHENMFWYRQDPGLGLRLIYFSYDVKMKEKGDIPEGYSVSREKKERFSLILESASTNQTSMYLCATLGLAGIETQYFGPGTRLLVL.

The rearrangement links TRBV7-9 to TRBJ2-2; 10 nucleotides align to TRBD2. CDR1 is SEHNR and CDR2 is FQNEAQ in the germline V gene (reference sequence). Trimming removed 4 bases from V and 6 bases from J; junction bases left unmatched: 2. This CDR3 is 14 amino acids long. DNA for the CDR3: TGTGCCAGCAGCTCGGGACTAGCGCCCGGGGAGCTGTTTTTT. Translated, it gives CASSSGLAPGELFF.

This sequence joins TRBV29-1 and TRBJ1-2; TRBD1 is a possible D gene (5 bases). The V gene's germline CDR1 is SQVTM and CDR2 ANQGSEA. Trimming took 5 bases from V and 4 from J, leaving 11 bases between them. The CDR3 has 12 amino acids. CDR3 loop: CSVYGGSYGYTF. In nucleotides, the CDR3 is TGCAGCGTTTATGGGGGAAGCTATGGCTACACCTTC. The whole variable domain, filled in from reference TRBV29-1 and TRBJ1-2, reads SAVISQKPSRDICQRGTSLTIQCQVDSQVTMMFWYRQQPGQSLTLIATANQGSEATYESGFVIDKFPISRPNLTFSTLTVSNMSPEDSSIYLCSVYGGSYGYTFGSGTRLTVV.

The V gene is TRBV11-2, the J gene TRBJ2-1; either TRBD1 or TRBD2 may fit D (5 bases each). Germline V lookup: CDR1 SGHAT, CDR2 FQNNGV. The ends were cut back, 1 base at V and 8 bases at J, with 12 bases in the middle. The CDR3 loop spans 14 amino acids. DNA of the CDR3: TGTGCCAGCAGCTTAGTTGAGGGGAGCGATGAGCAGTTCTTC. It specifies CASSLVEGSDEQFF.

This chain uses TRBV5-1 with TRBJ2-7, with a tentative D call TRBD1 (6 bases). Deletions cut 2 bases from V and 0 bases from J, with 15 bases between. This CDR3 has 16 amino acids. CDR1 SGHRS and CDR2 YFSETQ come from the germline V gene. As DNA, the CDR3 is TGCGCCAGCAGCTTTTTCGACCAGGACAGCTCCTACGAGCAGTACTTC. Translating it yields CASSFFDQDSSYEQYF.

The V gene is TRBV7-6, the J gene TRBJ2-7; possibly TRBD2 for D (6 bases). Germline assignment: CDR1 SGHVS and CDR2 FNYEAQ. Trimming removed 5 bases from V and 1 base from J, with 12 bases in between. The CDR3 is 14 amino acids. This chain's CDR3 is CASSPAGRSYEQYF. CDR3 coding DNA: TGTGCCAGCAGCCCCGCGGGGCGGTCCTACGAGCAGTACTTC.

This CDR3 is CASSQDRGSLSKNIQYF. The CDR3 DNA sequence: TGCGCCAGCAGCCAAGATCGGGGCTCTCTTTCCAAAAACATTCAGTACTTC. V gene TRBV4-3 combines with J gene TRBJ2-4; D possibly matches TRBD1 or TRBD2 (5 bases each). The CDR3 length is 17 residues. Germline values: CDR1 LGHNA, CDR2 YSLEER. Trimming removed 0 bases from V and 2 bases from J, with 14 bases in between.

The chain joins TRBV4-3 to TRBJ2-7, with 9 bases identical to TRBD1. CDR1 is LGHNA and CDR2 is YSLEER in the germline V gene. V lost 4 bases, J lost 4 bases, and 5 bases stayed unmatched. This CDR3 contains 14 residues. CDR3: CASSPGQGWYEQYF. In nucleotides, the CDR3 is TGCGCCAGCAGCCCTGGACAGGGGTGGTACGAGCAGTACTTC.

As for this clone: Other DNA sequences in the same sample also yield this CDR3. J is TRBJ2-7 and V is TRBV9; 11 bases are shared with TRBD2. The CDR3 covers 15 residues. Per the germline V gene, CDR1 is SGDLS and CDR2 is YYNGEE. V shed 3 bases and J 0 bases; nucleotides not matched to a gene: 2. CDR3 loop: CASSAGTSGSYEQYF. The CDR3 DNA reads TGTGCCAGCAGCGCGGGGACTAGCGGCTCCTACGAGCAGTACTTC.

Only one count was recorded for this clone. The chain has TRBV7-2 and TRBJ1-1; 10 bases match TRBD1. The V gene's germline CDR1 is SGHTA and CDR2 FQGNSA. The CDR3 covers 16 residues. J gave up 3 bases and V 3 bases, and 7 bases lay outside the gene matches. This CDR3 is CASSFGTGVGDTEAFF. DNA of the CDR3: TGTGCCAGCAGCTTTGGGACAGGGGTCGGAGACACTGAAGCTTTCTTT. Using reference TRBV7-2 and TRBJ1-1 for the parts outside the CDR3, the full variable domain is GAGVSQSPSNKVTEKGKDVELRCDPISGHTALYWYRQSLGQGLEFLIYFQGNSAPDKSGLPSDRFSAERTGGSVSTLTIQRTQQEDSAVYLCASSFGTGVGDTEAFFGQGTRLTVV.

The chain uses TRBV27 and TRBJ1-2, with TRBD1 identical over 8 bases. V trimming: 5 bases; J trimming: 4 bases; junction bases outside the gene matches: 12. Germline V gene data show CDR1 as MNHEY and CDR2 as SMNVEV (reference sequence). The CDR3 extends over 16 amino acids. The CDR3 reads CASSPSTGGGFYGYTF. Here the CDR3 DNA reads TGTGCCAGCAGTCCTAGTACAGGGGGTGGATTCTATGGCTACACCTTC.

This clone was picked up one time. V is TRBV7-9 and J is TRBJ2-7, with D perhaps matching TRBD2 (6 bases). The V and J ends lost 5 bases and 6 bases respectively, with 11 bases between them. The CDR3 is made up of 12 amino acids. Looked up from germline, CDR1 is SEHNR and CDR2 is FQNEAQ (reference sequence). The CDR3 DNA is TGTGCCAGCAGCCTGGGACTTCGCGAGCAGTACTTC. Amino acids: CASSLGLREQYF.

The V and J genes are TRBV6-1 and TRBJ1-1, with 7 bases fitting TRBD1. This CDR3 contains 15 residues. V shed 5 bases and J 2 bases; nucleotides not matched to a gene: 8. Germline CDR1 and CDR2: MNHNS and SASEGT. This CDR3 is CASSPYRGVNTEAFF. CDR3 DNA sequence: TGTGCCAGCAGTCCCTACAGGGGAGTTAACACTGAAGCTTTCTTT.

The V gene is TRBV27, the J gene TRBJ2-2; 12 bases map to TRBD2. The CDR3 covers 16 residues. Germline-derived CDR1 and CDR2 are MNHEY and SMNVEV (reference sequence). V shed 5 bases, J shed 6 bases, and the junction held 7 bases outside the gene matches. The CDR3 DNA reads as TGTGCCAGCAGTCCCGGGACTAGCGGGTCCCCCGGGGAGCTGTTTTTT. Protein product: CASSPGTSGSPGELFF.

This chain joins TRBV5-8 and TRBJ2-1; no definite D call. The CDR3 loop spans 10 amino acids. Deletions cut 0 bases from V and 10 bases from J, with 2 bases between. Looked up from germline, CDR1 is SGHTS and CDR2 is YDEGEE. The DNA for the CDR3 is TGTGCCAGCAGCTTGGTGGAGCAGTTCTTC. This encodes CASSLVEQFF.

This chain links TRBV7-9 with TRBJ2-5; D unresolved. Germline CDR1 is SEHNR and CDR2 is FQNEAQ (reference sequence). V gave up 5 bases and J gave up 5 bases, with 15 bases separating them. The CDR3 is 14 amino acids. The CDR3, as DNA: TGTGCCAGCAGCCGCCTTTTTGTGAAGGAGACCCAGTACTTC. Protein sequence: CASSRLFVKETQYF.

The rearrangement links TRBV5-4 to TRBJ2-2, with 10 bases that match TRBD1. Unmatched junction bases numbered 5, after V lost 4 bases and J lost 5 bases. CDR1 and CDR2 from the germline V gene are SGHNT and YYREEE (reference sequence). The CDR3 is made up of 15 amino acids. CDR3 protein: CASSIWTGGTGELFF. The CDR3 DNA sequence: TGTGCCAGCAGCATATGGACAGGGGGGACCGGGGAGCTGTTTTTT.

This sequence joins TRBV9 and TRBJ2-5, with 8 bases aligning to TRBD2. The CDR3 extends over 15 amino acids. V shed 0 bases, J shed 2 bases, and the junction held 3 bases outside the gene matches. CDR1 and CDR2 from the germline V gene are SGDLS and YYNGEE. The CDR3 is CASSVAIAGQETQYF. CDR3 DNA sequence: TGTGCCAGCAGCGTAGCAATAGCGGGGCAAGAGACCCAGTACTTC. Drawing the rest from reference TRBV9 and TRBJ2-5, the complete variable domain is DSGVTQTPKHLITATGQRVTLRCSPRSGDLSVYWYQQSLDQGLQFLIQYYNGEERAKGNILERFSAQQFPDLHSELNLSSLELGDSALYFCASSVAIAGQETQYFGPGTRLLVL.

The rearrangement links TRBV19 to TRBJ1-2, with 9 nucleotides matching TRBD1. The V gene end was trimmed by 7 bases and the J gene end by 2 bases; junction bases not matched to a gene: 8. Germline V gives CDR1 LNHDA, CDR2 SQIVND (reference sequence). The CDR3 contains 15 residues. The CDR3: CASTPSDRGNYGYTF. CDR3 DNA: TGTGCCAGTACTCCCTCGGACAGGGGAAACTATGGCTACACCTTC.

The CDR3 here is CASAHSSYAFYEQYF. The CDR3 nucleotides are TGTGCCAGCGCTCATTCCTCATATGCCTTCTACGAGCAGTACTTC. The chain uses TRBV6-5 and TRBJ2-7; D remains ambiguous. CDR1 MNHEY and CDR2 SVGAGI come from the germline V gene. This CDR3 region has 15 residues. V lost 8 bases and J lost 3, with 20 bases in between.

V gene TRBV14 combines with J gene TRBJ2-1, with D unclear. V shed 0 bases and J shed 7 bases, with 10 bases lying between them. The CDR3 consists of 14 residues. Per germline, CDR1 SGHDN and CDR2 FVKESK. In DNA form, the CDR3 reads TGTGCCAGCAGCCAAGACGGAGTTTTGAATGAGCAGTTCTTC. As protein: CASSQDGVLNEQFF.